This T cell receptor (beta chain) was profiled in a study of T-cell reconstitution after alpha-beta-depleted transplantation in children. V trimming: 3 bases; J trimming: 4 bases; junction bases outside the gene matches: 7. This CDR3 contains 15 residues. Unique molecular identifiers were built into the TCRbeta library. MiXCR, run by TCRdb on the PCR reads, gives a single entry per CDR3 protein. Here the sample spans around 250,000 distinct CDR3 sequences, about a tenth being singletons. The chain combines TRBV12-3 or TRBV12-4 with TRBJ2-7; 9 bases line up with TRBD1. This clonotype was obtained from a human donor who donated a stem cell graft to a child with SCID. The sample was PBMCs from the stem cell graft donor, taken from the stem cell graft. The CDR3: CASSFYGQGWYEQYF. CDR3 nucleotides: TGTGCCAGCAGTTTTTACGGACAGGGGTGGTACGAGCAGTACTTC.